The next 20 T cell receptor beta chains were all read from a single sample in a study of CD8+ T cells in alopecia areata. cDNA reverse transcribed from extracted RNA served as the sequencing template. Measured with immunoSEQ multiplex PCR; TCRdb has only the in-frame clones, and not every one. The sample yields about 150,000 clones, over 45% seen once. The sample comprised CD4+ T cells sorted from blood. These receptors came from a human donor with alopecia areata.

V is TRBV5-6 and J is TRBJ2-7; unclear D gene. This CDR3 contains 12 residues. The germline CDR1 and CDR2 sequences are SGHDT and YYEEEE. Trimming shortened V by 2 bases and J by 1 base, and 4 bases separated the two germline ends. In DNA form, the CDR3 reads TGTGCCAGCAGCTTCGCTTCCTACGAGCAGTACTTC. Its protein product is CASSFASYEQYF.

The sample holds a few counts of this clone. As DNA, the CDR3 is TGTGCCAGCAGTTACCTCCATGGCGGGGTTGAGGAAAAACTGTTTTTT. It codes for CASSYLHGGVEEKLFF. The J gene is TRBJ1-4, the V gene TRBV6-6; D unclear. V gave up 2 bases and J gave up 8 bases, with 18 bases separating them. Germline CDR1 is MNHNY and CDR2 is SVGAGI (reference sequence). The CDR3 contains 16 residues.

In its sample, this clone was seen a few times. The chain employs TRBV21-1 and TRBJ2-3. TRBV21-1 is a pseudogene. The CDR3 has 15 residues. CDR3 sequence: CASSKVKDSTDTQYF. Written as DNA, the CDR3 is TGTGCCAGCAGCAAAGTTAAGGATAGCACAGATACGCAGTATTTT.

This chain uses TRBV15 with TRBJ1-1; a possible D gene is TRBD1 (6 bases). Trimming cost V 1 base and J 1 base, with 13 bases left between them. The CDR3 runs 16 residues. Germline V gives CDR1 LNHNV, CDR2 YYDKDF (reference sequence). The CDR3 region is CATSRVQGRGNTEAFF. The CDR3 region has the DNA TGTGCCACCAGCAGAGTGCAGGGGCGAGGGAACACTGAAGCTTTCTTT.

This chain links TRBV29-1 with TRBJ2-3; D is undetermined. Germline V lookup: CDR1 SQVTM, CDR2 ANQGSEA. The germline V and J ends were trimmed by 0 bases and 2 bases, with 9 bases remaining between them. CDR3 size: 14 residues. The CDR3 protein is CSVEDRPPTDTQYF. CDR3 bases: TGCAGCGTTGAAGATAGGCCACCCACAGATACGCAGTATTTT.

The chain joins TRBV29-1 to TRBJ2-5, with D possibly TRBD1 on 6 matching bases. Trimming cost V 7 bases and J 11 bases, with 20 bases left between them. The CDR3 extends over 12 amino acids. Looked up from germline, CDR1 is SQVTM and CDR2 is ANQGSEA. The CDR3 nucleotides read TGCAGCGCCTCCGGGACACCCCCGGGGCAGTACTTC. Amino acids: CSASGTPPGQYF.

The gene calls are TRBV18 and TRBJ2-1; TRBD2 is a possible D gene (5 bases). V dropped 2 bases and J dropped 2 bases, with 16 bases sitting between them. Per germline, CDR1 KGHSH and CDR2 LQKENI. The CDR3 is made up of 17 amino acids. CDR3 protein: CASSPTRGLPPYNEQFF. The CDR3 nucleotides read TGTGCCAGCTCACCAACACGGGGTCTTCCGCCCTACAATGAGCAGTTCTTC.

The chain couples TRBV19 to TRBJ2-7; 9 nucleotides agree with TRBD1. Per germline, CDR1 LNHDA and CDR2 SQIVND (reference sequence). Trimming at V came to 6 bases and at J to 6 bases, leaving 9 bases not matched to a gene. The CDR3 runs 14 residues. CDR3 coding DNA: TGTGCCAGTAGCTCCGGGACAGGGATGGTCGAGCAGTACTTC. Translation gives CASSSGTGMVEQYF.

This clone was observed a handful of times. This chain links TRBV4-1 with TRBJ2-2, with 7 bases identical to TRBD2. The CDR3 contains 18 residues. Germline loops: CDR1 MGHRA, CDR2 YSYEKL. The trim removed 5 bases at V and 8 bases at J, leaving 20 bases unmatched. CDR3: CASSSQPEAGVLAGELFF. The DNA of the CDR3 is TGCGCCAGCAGCTCACAACCGGAGGCGGGAGTACTCGCGGGGGAGCTGTTTTTT.

Points on this clone: Other DNA sequences in this specimen translate into the identical CDR3. This chain joins TRBV30 and TRBJ1-1; D remains ambiguous. The CDR3 length is 13 residues. From germline, CDR1 is GTSNPN and CDR2 SVGIG (reference sequence). Trimming cost V 1 base and J 1 base, with 7 bases left between them. CDR3 sequence: CAWSGRRNTEAFF. The CDR3 nucleotides read TGTGCCTGGAGTGGACGGCGGAACACTGAAGCTTTCTTT.

The chain employs TRBV2 and TRBJ2-1; the D gene is possibly TRBD2 (6 bases). The CDR3 length is 14 residues. CDR1 is SNHLY, CDR2 FYNNEI, per germline. The V end lost 6 bases, the J end lost 6 bases, and 15 bases lay between the germline ends. This CDR3 is CASRAIGSLNEQFF. In nucleotides, the CDR3 is TGTGCCAGCAGGGCAATCGGGAGCCTCAATGAGCAGTTCTTC.

This clone was observed a few times. The J gene is TRBJ2-4, the V gene TRBV28; the match to TRBD1 covers 10 bases. The V and J ends lost 7 bases and 2 bases, in that order; junction bases with no gene match: 8. The CDR3 contains 16 residues. Germline V gene data show CDR1 as MDHEN and CDR2 as SYDVKM. This CDR3 reads CASNRRDRGPKNIQYF. In DNA form, the CDR3 reads TGTGCCAGCAACCGTCGGGACAGGGGTCCCAAAAACATTCAGTACTTC.

The gene calls are TRBV4-1 and TRBJ1-1, with D unclear. With 1 base removed from V and 1 base from J, the gap between germline ends came to 10 bases. CDR1 and CDR2 from the germline V gene are MGHRA and YSYEKL. The CDR3 is made up of 15 amino acids. The CDR3 loop reads CASSQGGFPNTEAFF. The CDR3 nucleotides are TGCGCCAGCAGCCAAGGAGGGTTTCCGAACACTGAAGCTTTCTTT.

This rearrangement joins TRBV5-1 to TRBJ2-7; D tentatively reads TRBD1 or TRBD2 (5 bases each). This CDR3 is built from 13 residues. CDR1 and CDR2 (germline): SGHRS, YFSETQ. The germline V and J ends were trimmed by 7 bases and 1 base, with 12 bases remaining between them. The CDR3 coding sequence is TGCGCCAGCCGATCGGGACCATCCTACGAGCAGTACTTC. Amino acids: CASRSGPSYEQYF.

This chain connects TRBV30 to TRBJ2-5; 8 bases are a match to TRBD2. The J segment lost 5 bases and the V segment lost 4 bases, leaving 6 bases of the junction unmatched. The V gene's germline CDR1 is GTSNPN and CDR2 SVGIG (reference sequence). The CDR3 spans 13 residues. CDR3 nucleotides: TGTGCCTGGAACCCAGCGGGAGACGAGACCCAGTACTTC. This translates into CAWNPAGDETQYF.

This clone was counted ten times or more. The gene calls are TRBV5-1 and TRBJ2-5; 7 bases are shared with TRBD1. Germline V gene sequence: CDR1 SGHRS, CDR2 YFSETQ. The CDR3 contains 14 residues. After removal of 4 bases from V and 3 bases from J, the junction contained 6 bases not matched to a gene. The CDR3 here is CASSPTGQKETQYF. CDR3 nucleotide sequence: TGCGCCAGCAGCCCGACGGGACAGAAAGAGACCCAGTACTTC.

This clone came up a few times. V usage is TRBV27 and J usage is TRBJ1-2; D gene uncertain. The CDR3 is 13 amino acids. The germline V gene encodes CDR1 MNHEY and CDR2 SMNVEV (reference sequence). Trimming shortened V by 4 bases and J by 0 bases, and 6 bases separated the two germline ends. In nucleotides, the CDR3 is TGTGCCAGCAGTTCGAGTACTAACTATGGCTACACCTTC. Amino acids: CASSSSTNYGYTF.

This clone occurred once. This chain joins TRBV13 and TRBJ1-5; the D is unclear. V gave up 0 bases and J gave up 0 bases, with 3 bases separating them. This CDR3 comprises 14 residues. Germline V gives CDR1 PRHDT, CDR2 FYEKMQ (reference sequence). The CDR3 bases are TGTGCCAGCAGCTTAGGTGGTAGCAATCAGCCCCAGCATTTT. Translated, it gives CASSLGGSNQPQHF.

The chain employs TRBV29-1 and TRBJ2-1, with 14 bases lining up with TRBD2. CDR3 length: 19 residues. Germline trimming cut 6 bases from V and 0 bases from J; bases unmatched to any gene: 13. The germline V gene encodes CDR1 SQVTM and CDR2 ANQGSEA. CDR3 loop: CSVHKPGLAGVSSYNEQFF. The CDR3 nucleotides read TGCAGCGTCCACAAACCGGGACTAGCGGGGGTTAGCTCCTACAATGAGCAGTTCTTC.

This chain uses TRBV29-1 with TRBJ2-1, with D unclear. The germline CDR1 and CDR2 sequences are SQVTM and ANQGSEA. V was shortened by 4 bases and J by 6 bases, with 13 bases between the two germline ends. This CDR3 contains 13 residues. CDR3 region: CSVGLILGNEQFF. CDR3 coding DNA: TGCAGCGTTGGATTAATCCTGGGCAATGAGCAGTTCTTC.